The TCR beta chain under discussion was sequenced for a study of technical replicates of blood from four donors. Germline V gene sequence: CDR1 SQVTM, CDR2 ANQGSEA. The CDR3 length is 15 residues. With 6 bases clipped from V and 3 bases from J, the junction kept 6 bases outside the gene matches. Clones were sequenced by immunoSEQ multiplex PCR, and TCRdb holds only the in-frame ones, with some missing. Here the sample spans over 75,000 clones, more than 90% being singletons. The receptor was derived from a human donor in good health. Sequencing was done on a sample of T cells isolated from PBMCs. The V call is TRBV29-1, the J call TRBJ2-2, with 11 bases fitting TRBD2. CDR3 bases: TGCAGCGTCGCCTCTAGCGGGGGGTACACCGGGGAGCTGTTTTTT. Protein product: CSVASSGGYTGELFF.